The T cell receptor (beta chain) described here comes from a study of T cells in Graves' hyperthyroidism and ophthalmopathy (dated by TCRdb to between 2019 and 2020). Study-level background: Peripheral blood was collected at initial diagnosis, before any treatment. A discovery cohort of roughly 96 patients, about 40 with Graves' ophthalmopathy and approximately 57 with stable Graves' hyperthyroidism, was used to find distinguishing TCR V-J signatures. Prospective prediction of ophthalmopathy was tested in an independent validation cohort of about 19 hyperthyroidism patients and 17 patients who later progressed to ophthalmopathy. The 95 to 100 discovery patients were divided at random into training and test sets in a 7:3 ratio. In addition, the study compared T-cell repertoires in thyroid tissue and in blood from about 6 Graves' hyperthyroidism patients. After sampling, hyperthyroidism patients received methimazole starting at 30 mg daily, and ophthalmopathy patients received high-dose intravenous methylprednisolone. According to the paper, TCR Vbeta CDR3 sequencing was carried out on some 140 peripheral blood samples, which came from fewer than 50 ophthalmopathy, roughly 75 hyperthyroidism and roughly 17 progressor patients. Overall study outcomes, separate from this receptor: No statistical method was used to fix the sample size in advance, and group allocation was not hidden from the investigators. Most expanded thyroid clonotypes (frequency above 0.001) were also found in blood, which suggests that blood repertoires may mirror thyroid immune responses. In validation, the model predicted progression to ophthalmopathy with approximately 71% sensitivity and roughly 75% specificity, a median of 6.5 months before onset. A 13 V-J signature model separated ophthalmopathy from stable hyperthyroidism, with nearly 90% sensitivity and roughly 84% specificity in cross-validation and 80%/75% in testing.

The TCR beta CDR3 regions were amplified from RNA transcripts. The TCR CDR3 was subjected to a first round of RT-PCR using the HTBI primer set and the Qiagen OneStep RT-PCR kit. Libraries were constructed in a second round of multiplex PCR, after which size selection and purification were performed. Paired-end sequencing of the libraries was performed with 100 bp reads on an Illumina HiSeq2000. Turning to the authors' computational methods: SOAPnuke was used to process the raw data, removing reads that contained adapters or uncalled bases, had a mean Phred below 15, or lacked an exact match to the constant primer or identifier. COPE v1.2.5 was used to merge high-quality paired reads, and clonotypes were defined as unique nucleotide sequences. Clonotypes were aligned to IMGT TRBV, TRBD and TRBJ reference segments using MiTCR v1.1. The analysis was restricted to V-J combinations with a frequency above 0.0001, which together covered 99% to 99.2% of the repertoires. The TCS score was defined as F50 (clonal expansion) divided by E x V (chaos), with BLOSUM62-based TCRdist calculated between CDR3 peptides within each V-J. Welch's t-statistics and random forest reduced 450 to 600 V-J features to roughly 13, which were used in a naive Bayes classifier (R e1071). TCRdb handled the public reads itself, with Q25 trimming in fastp and clone calling in MiXCR, and kept productive beta chains. Rows matching on CDR3 protein sequence are summarized as one entry with the most common DNA and genes. For this entry, the V and J calls and clone size follow TCRdb and not the study's own pipeline. The sample includes some 300,000 distinct CDR3 sequences, with 13% observed a single time. The ten largest clones add up to more than 7.5% of the sample.

On this clonotype: Its antigen remains undetermined. No base qualities exist here, and no much larger clone lies one base off it.

Trimming removed 9 bases from V and 0 bases from J, leaving 15 bases between the germline ends. The germline V gene (reference sequence) yields SEHNR for CDR1 and FQNEAQ for CDR2. Its CDR3 holds 15 amino acids, cysteine through phenylalanine. The kept DNA is CDR3 alone, 45 bases in frame from the first base. Hyperthyroidism patients were newly diagnosed, with disease duration under 2 months, and aged 18 to 65 years. Exclusion was applied to patients with uncontrolled infections, other autoimmune diseases, pregnancy or lactation. Diagnoses were established on the basis of clinical symptoms, serum thyroxine and TRAb, thyroid ultrasound, and orbital computed tomography. Blood from progressor patients was collected at the time of first diagnosis with hyperthyroidism, before any ophthalmopathy symptoms had appeared. PBMCs were isolated from 8 to 10 ml of fresh peripheral blood by Ficoll-Paque density gradient centrifugation. Progressor patients were initially diagnosed with Graves' hyperthyroidism and developed ophthalmopathy during follow-up. Trizol reagent was used to extract total RNA, and RNA quality was then checked on an Agilent 2100 Bioanalyzer.

Sequencing was carried out using blood. Recombination joined TRBV7-9 with TRBJ2-1; the D gene cannot be resolved reliably. The TCR originated in a young woman with Graves' hyperthyroidism that later progressed to Graves' ophthalmopathy. The CDR3 protein: CASQHEVGSYNEQFF. The nucleotide sequence is TGTGCCAGTCAACATGAGGTCGGCTCCTACAATGAGCAGTTCTTC.